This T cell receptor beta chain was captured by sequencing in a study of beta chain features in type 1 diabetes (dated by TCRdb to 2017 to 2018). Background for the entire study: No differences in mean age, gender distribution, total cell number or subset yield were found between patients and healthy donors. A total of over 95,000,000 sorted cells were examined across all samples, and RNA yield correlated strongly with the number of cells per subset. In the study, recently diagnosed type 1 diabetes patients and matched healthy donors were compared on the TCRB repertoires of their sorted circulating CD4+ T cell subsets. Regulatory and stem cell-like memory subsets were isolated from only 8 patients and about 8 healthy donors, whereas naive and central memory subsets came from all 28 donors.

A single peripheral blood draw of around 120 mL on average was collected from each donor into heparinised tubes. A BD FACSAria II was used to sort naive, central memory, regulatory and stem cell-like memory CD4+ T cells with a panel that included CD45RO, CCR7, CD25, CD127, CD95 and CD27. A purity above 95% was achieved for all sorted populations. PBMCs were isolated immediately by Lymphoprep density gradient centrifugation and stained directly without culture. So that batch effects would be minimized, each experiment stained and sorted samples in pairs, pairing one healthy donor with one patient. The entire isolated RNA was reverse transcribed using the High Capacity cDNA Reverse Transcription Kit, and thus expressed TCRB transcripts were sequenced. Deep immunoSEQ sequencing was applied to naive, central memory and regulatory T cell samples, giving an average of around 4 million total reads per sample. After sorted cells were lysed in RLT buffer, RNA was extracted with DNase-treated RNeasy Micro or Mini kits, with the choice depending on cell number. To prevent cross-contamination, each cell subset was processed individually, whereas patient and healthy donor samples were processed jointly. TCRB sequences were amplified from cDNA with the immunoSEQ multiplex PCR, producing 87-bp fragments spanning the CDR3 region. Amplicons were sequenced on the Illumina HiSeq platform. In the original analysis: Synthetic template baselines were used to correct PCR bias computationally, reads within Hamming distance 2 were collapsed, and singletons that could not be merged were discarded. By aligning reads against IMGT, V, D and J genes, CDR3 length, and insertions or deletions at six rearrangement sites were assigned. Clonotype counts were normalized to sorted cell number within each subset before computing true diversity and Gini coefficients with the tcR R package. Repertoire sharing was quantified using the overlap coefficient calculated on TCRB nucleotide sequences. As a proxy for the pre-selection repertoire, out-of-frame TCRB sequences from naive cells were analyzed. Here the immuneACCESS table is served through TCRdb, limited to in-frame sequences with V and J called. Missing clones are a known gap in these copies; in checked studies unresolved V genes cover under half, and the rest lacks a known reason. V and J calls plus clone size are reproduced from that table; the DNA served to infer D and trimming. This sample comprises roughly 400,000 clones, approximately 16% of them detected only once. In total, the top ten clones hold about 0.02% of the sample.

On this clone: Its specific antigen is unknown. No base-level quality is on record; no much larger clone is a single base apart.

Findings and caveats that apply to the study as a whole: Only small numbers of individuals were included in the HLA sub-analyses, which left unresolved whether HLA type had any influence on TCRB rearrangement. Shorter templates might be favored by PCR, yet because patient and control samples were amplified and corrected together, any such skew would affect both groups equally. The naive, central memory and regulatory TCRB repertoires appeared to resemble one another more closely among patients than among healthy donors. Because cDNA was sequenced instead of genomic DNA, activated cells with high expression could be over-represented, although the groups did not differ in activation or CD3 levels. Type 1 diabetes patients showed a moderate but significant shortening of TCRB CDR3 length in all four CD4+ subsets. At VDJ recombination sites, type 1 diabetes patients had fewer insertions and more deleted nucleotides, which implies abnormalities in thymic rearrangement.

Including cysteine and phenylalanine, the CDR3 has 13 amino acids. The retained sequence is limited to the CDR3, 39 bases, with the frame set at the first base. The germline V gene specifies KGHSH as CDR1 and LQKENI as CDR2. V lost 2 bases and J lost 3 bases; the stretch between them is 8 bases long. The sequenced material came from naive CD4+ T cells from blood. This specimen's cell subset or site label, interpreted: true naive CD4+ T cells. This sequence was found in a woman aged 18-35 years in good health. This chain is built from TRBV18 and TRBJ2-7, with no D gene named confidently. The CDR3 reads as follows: CASSPTQDYEQYF. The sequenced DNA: TGTGCCAGCTCACCAACCCAGGACTACGAGCAGTACTTC. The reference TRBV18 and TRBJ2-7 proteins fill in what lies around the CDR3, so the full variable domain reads NAGVMQNPRHLVRRRGQEARLRCSPMKGHSHVYWYRQLPEEGLKFMVYLQKENIIDESGMPKERFSAEFPKEGPSILRIQQVVRGDSAAYFCASSPTQDYEQYFGPGTRLTVT.